This passage covers 24 T cell receptor beta chains from one sample sequenced in a study of blood T cells in healthy people across ages. Primed by a sample-barcoded 5' primer and a J-beta primer mix, a second PCR proceeded for about 7 to 11 cycles. TCRdb fed the 5' RACE reads into MiXCR, producing one record per CDR3 protein. The sample contains roughly 1.9 million distinct CDR3 sequences, roughly two fifths of which appear only once. The sequenced sample consisted of blood. All receptors come from a human donor in good health.

The CDR3 loop reads CASGLIVAAAACWETQYF. The DNA for the CDR3 is TGTGCTAGTGGTTTGATCGTGGCGGCAGCCGCTTGTTGGGAGACCCAGTACTTC. This chain joins TRBV12-5 and TRBJ2-5; D gene unclear. The germline gives CDR1 LGHNT, CDR2 FRNRAP. CDR3 length equals 18 residues. Trimming cost V 2 bases and J 5 bases, with 24 bases left between them. Drawing the rest from reference TRBV12-5 and TRBJ2-5, the complete variable domain is DARVTQTPRHKVTEMGQEVTMRCQPILGHNTVFWYRQTMMQGLELLAYFRNRAPLDDSGMPKDRFSAEMPDATLATLKIQPSEPRDSAVYFCASGLIVAAAACWETQYFGPGTRLLVL.

The chain has TRBV4-3 and TRBJ1-1, with D unresolved. Looked up from germline, CDR1 is LGHNA and CDR2 is YSLEER. Trimming stripped 0 bases from V and 5 bases from J, with 7 bases between. CDR3 length: 13 amino acids. In DNA form, the CDR3 reads TGCGCCAGCAGCCAAGATCACCCAACTGAAGCTTTCTTT. It encodes CASSQDHPTEAFF.

This clonotype was counted between two and nine times. The J gene is TRBJ2-7, the V gene TRBV14; no definite D call. The CDR3 runs 13 residues. Germline CDR1 SGHDN, CDR2 FVKESK. V lost 0 bases to trimming and J lost 4 bases, with 7 bases between them. CDR3 coding DNA: TGTGCCAGCAGCCAAGAACGGTGGTACGAGCAGTACTTC. The encoded protein is CASSQERWYEQYF. The full variable domain, in which reference TRBV14 and TRBJ2-7 provide the parts outside the CDR3, is EAGVTQFPSHSVIEKGQTVTLRCDPISGHDNLYWYRRVMGKEIKFLLHFVKESKQDESGMPNNRFLAERTGGTYSTLKVQPAELEDSGVYFCASSQERWYEQYFGPGTRLTVT.

The chain combines TRBV20-1 with TRBJ2-6; D is unclear. The germline V and J ends were trimmed by 6 bases and 2 bases, with 17 bases remaining between them. Germline V lookup: CDR1 DFQATT, CDR2 SNEGSKA (reference sequence). This CDR3 spans 16 amino acids. CDR3 coding DNA: TGCAGTGCCCTACCTTTCCCGACGGCTGGGGCCAACGTCCTGACTTTC. As protein: CSALPFPTAGANVLTF.

The J gene is TRBJ2-1, the V gene TRBV3-1, with unresolved D. V was trimmed by 4 bases and J by 5 bases, leaving 12 bases between them. This CDR3 spans 14 amino acids. Germline CDR1 and CDR2: LGHDT and YNNKEL (reference sequence). The CDR3 nucleotides are TGTGCCAGCAGCCTATTCAGTGAGAACAATGAGCAGTTCTTC. This sequence encodes CASSLFSENNEQFF.

The rearrangement uses TRBV6-1 and TRBJ2-5; 7 nucleotides agree with TRBD2. Germline values: CDR1 MNHNS, CDR2 SASEGT. The CDR3 length is 13 residues. Germline trimming cut 8 bases from V and 2 bases from J; bases unmatched to any gene: 5. CDR3 in DNA: TGTGCCAGCGGGAGGGAGTTTCAAGAGACCCAGTACTTC. Its protein is CASGREFQETQYF.

In this sample, this clonotype turned up many times. The rearrangement uses TRBV29-1 and TRBJ2-1, with D unclear. The germline V gene encodes CDR1 SQVTM and CDR2 ANQGSEA. The CDR3 spans 13 residues. The germline V and J ends were trimmed by 4 bases and 7 bases, with 14 bases remaining between them. CDR3 in amino acids: CSVVGGLFNEQFF. CDR3 coding DNA: TGCAGCGTTGTAGGCGGTCTTTTTAATGAGCAGTTCTTC.

CDR3 residues: CASSVQGLRDNEQFF. The CDR3 bases are TGTGCCAGCAGCGTCCAGGGATTAAGGGACAATGAGCAGTTCTTC. The rearrangement joins TRBV9 to TRBJ2-1; D may be TRBD1 (5 bases). The CDR3 length is 15 residues. Germline V gene sequence: CDR1 SGDLS, CDR2 YYNGEE. Trimming stripped 2 bases from V and 5 bases from J, with 14 bases between.

A few counts support this clonotype. The genes are TRBV5-6 and TRBJ1-2; TRBD1 aligns across 8 bases. From germline, CDR1 is SGHDT and CDR2 YYEEEE. V was clipped by 3 bases and J by 5 bases; unmatched bases: 6. This CDR3 is built from 14 residues. The CDR3 is CASSYIGTGYGYTF. In DNA form, the CDR3 reads TGTGCCAGCAGCTATATCGGGACAGGATATGGCTACACCTTC. Based on the CDR3 plus reference TRBV5-6 and TRBJ1-2, the full variable domain is DAGVTQSPTHLIKTRGQQVTLRCSPKSGHDTVSWYQQALGQGPQFIFQYYEEEERQRGNFPDRFSGHQFPNYSSELNVNALLLGDSALYLCASSYIGTGYGYTFGSGTRLTVV.

V and J are TRBV6-6 and TRBJ2-2; D gene uncertain. The CDR3 runs 14 residues. V lost 7 bases and J lost 2, with 11 bases in between. CDR1 and CDR2 (germline): MNHNY, SVGAGI (reference sequence). In DNA form, the CDR3 reads TGTGCCAGCATAGGGCTGATCAACACCGGGGAGCTGTTTTTT. Its protein product is CASIGLINTGELFF.

The rearrangement uses TRBV29-1 and TRBJ2-1; D possibly corresponds to TRBD2 (7 bases). The CDR3 sequence is 14 residues long. From germline, CDR1 is SQVTM and CDR2 ANQGSEA. The V gene lost 4 bases and the J gene lost 8 bases, with 18 bases spanning the gap. The CDR3 reads CSVVRQGRVDEQFF. The CDR3 DNA follows: TGCAGCGTTGTACGCCAGGGGAGGGTCGATGAGCAGTTCTTC.

CDR3 amino acids: CASGGTFTDTQYF. CDR3 sequence (DNA): TGTGCCAGCGGTGGGACCTTCACAGATACGCAGTATTTT. This chain links TRBV12-3 or TRBV12-4 with TRBJ2-3; TRBD1 or TRBD2 may be the D gene (5 bases each). The CDR3 spans 13 residues. V shed 8 bases and J shed 2 bases, with 11 bases lying between them.

This chain joins TRBV29-1 and TRBJ1-2; D is ambiguous. CDR3 length: 14 amino acids. The germline V gene has CDR1 SQVTM and CDR2 ANQGSEA. V was clipped by 3 bases and J by 7 bases, with 18 bases between them. CDR3 in amino acids: CSVERAEVAGGYTF. The DNA for the CDR3 is TGCAGCGTTGAGAGAGCCGAGGTAGCAGGTGGCTACACCTTC.

The gene calls are TRBV7-2 and TRBJ2-1; 7 nucleotides agree with TRBD1. The trim removed 1 base at V and 8 bases at J, leaving 14 bases unmatched. This CDR3 is built from 17 residues. Germline CDR1 and CDR2: SGHTA and FQGNSA. This chain's CDR3 is CASSLVWWGQSSYEQFF. CDR3 sequence (DNA): TGTGCCAGCAGCTTAGTATGGTGGGGACAGTCTAGCTATGAGCAGTTCTTC.

There are a few counts of this clonotype. This rearrangement joins TRBV6-1 to TRBJ1-5, with D tentatively TRBD1 (6 bases). Germline CDR1 MNHNS, CDR2 SASEGT. V lost 2 bases to trimming and J lost 2 bases, with 16 bases between them. The CDR3 consists of 17 residues. The CDR3 spells CASSERDTLRGNQPQHF. The CDR3 nucleotides are TGTGCCAGCAGTGAACGGGACACCCTTCGGGGCAATCAGCCCCAGCATTTT.

Only a few counts were recorded for this clonotype. The chain uses TRBV20-1 and TRBJ2-5; unclear D gene. The DNA end is a closer match to TRBJ2-7, so the J assignment may be wrong. Germline values: CDR1 DFQATT, CDR2 SNEGSKA (reference sequence). The CDR3 has 12 residues. CDR3 loop: CSAPGTDYEQYF. The CDR3 DNA reads as TGCAGTGCTCCGGGTACGGACTACGAGCAGTACTTC.

The chain is built from TRBV29-1 and TRBJ1-2, with D unresolved. The CDR3 is 18 residues long. V lost 3 bases and J 0 bases, leaving 23 bases between the germline ends. Germline CDR1 is SQVTM and CDR2 is ANQGSEA. The DNA for the CDR3 is TGCAGCGTTGACACAAAGGGTGGCGGGAGGCTGACTAACTATGGCTACACCTTC. Amino acids: CSVDTKGGGRLTNYGYTF. Filled out from reference TRBV29-1 and TRBJ1-2, the complete variable domain reads SAVISQKPSRDICQRGTSLTIQCQVDSQVTMMFWYRQQPGQSLTLIATANQGSEATYESGFVIDKFPISRPNLTFSTLTVSNMSPEDSSIYLCSVDTKGGGRLTNYGYTFGSGTRLTVV.

The table lists this clonotype with a count of one. This likely comes from a read error, as the CDR3 has no conserved phenylalanine or tryptophan at its end. The rearrangement joins TRBV12-3 or TRBV12-4 to TRBJ1-2, with D perhaps matching TRBD1 (5 bases). The CDR3 is made up of 14 amino acids. Between the trimmed V and J ends, which lost 4 bases and 2 bases, there was a span of 11 bases. The CDR3 region is CASSSRRGNYGYTC. The CDR3 region has the DNA TGTGCCAGCAGTTCCCGAAGGGGAAACTATGGCTACACCTGC.

This clonotype was detected only a few times. V gene TRBV29-1 combines with J gene TRBJ2-7; D may correspond to TRBD1 or TRBD2 (6 bases each). V was clipped by 4 bases and J by 2 bases, with 9 bases between them. The CDR3 covers 12 residues. Per germline, CDR1 SQVTM and CDR2 ANQGSEA. This chain's CDR3 is CSVVRGAYEQYF. The DNA for the CDR3 is TGCAGCGTTGTTAGGGGGGCCTACGAGCAGTACTTC.

This clonotype has just a few counts. The CDR3 is CASSRPTGGSVGEQYF. CDR3 DNA sequence: TGTGCCAGCAGCCGCCCGACAGGGGGTTCGGTGGGCGAGCAGTACTTC. V usage is TRBV7-9 and J usage is TRBJ2-4; 9 bases match TRBD1. The assigned J gene may be wrong: the sequence end matches TRBJ2-7 better. In germline, CDR1 is SEHNR, CDR2 FQNEAQ (reference sequence). This CDR3 spans 16 amino acids.

This clonotype came up a few times. The V gene is TRBV28, the J gene TRBJ2-3; unclear D gene. Trimming shortened V by 2 bases and J by 2 bases, and 8 bases separated the two germline ends. The germline V gene encodes CDR1 MDHEN and CDR2 SYDVKM. The CDR3 length is 14 residues. The CDR3 reads CASSLTAVTDTQYF. CDR3 nucleotide sequence: TGTGCCAGCAGTTTAACGGCAGTCACAGATACGCAGTATTTT.

With regard to this clonotype: One end of the junction fails to match germline, which may point to a read error. The chain recombines TRBV11-1 with TRBJ2-7; a weak D match, TRBD1 (6 bases). The germline V gene has CDR1 SGHAT and CDR2 FQDESV (reference sequence). This CDR3 has 14 residues. The chain's CDR3 is CASSLDRWTYGQYF. The CDR3, as DNA: TGTGCCAGCAGCCTCGACAGGTGGACCTACGGGCAGTACTTC.

This clonotype was seen a few times. The V and J genes are TRBV29-1 and TRBJ2-7; TRBD1 agrees at 8 bases. V was clipped by 4 bases and J by 3 bases; unmatched bases: 5. CDR1 and CDR2 from the germline V gene are SQVTM and ANQGSEA. The CDR3 contains 13 residues. The CDR3 DNA sequence: TGCAGCGTTGTAACAGGGGGTCACTACGAGCAGTACTTC. This gives the protein CSVVTGGHYEQYF.

This clonotype was observed a few times. This chain uses TRBV20-1 with TRBJ2-7; D may be TRBD1 or TRBD2 (5 bases each). Germline CDR1 DFQATT, CDR2 SNEGSKA (reference sequence). Trimming pared 5 bases from V and 1 base from J, leaving 12 bases between. This CDR3 spans 13 amino acids. CDR3 region: CSAVLGGSYEQYF. The CDR3 coding sequence is TGCAGTGCTGTCCTTGGGGGTTCCTACGAGCAGTACTTC.